The 20 T cell receptor beta chains given below trace back to one sample, sequenced in a study of blood T cell repertoires in COVID-19. The protocol was immunoSEQ multiplex PCR, while the TCRdb copy is restricted to in-frame clones and leaves out a portion. The sample consists of around 200,000 clones, over 80% of them appearing once. The sequencing input was peripheral blood. The receptors stem from a woman in her thirties or forties with COVID-19, enrolled during active disease.

The rearrangement uses TRBV5-1 and TRBJ2-3, with 11 bases fitting TRBD2. Germline loops: CDR1 SGHRS, CDR2 YFSETQ. The V and J ends lost 1 base and 3 bases, in that order; junction bases with no gene match: 1. The CDR3 has 15 amino acids. CDR3 loop: CASSLTSGRTDTQYF. The CDR3 DNA follows: TGCGCCAGCAGCTTGACTAGCGGGAGAACAGATACGCAGTATTTT.

The J gene is TRBJ2-5, the V gene TRBV6-5; TRBD2 matches 11 bases. There are 14 residues in the CDR3. V lost 8 bases and J lost 6; bases outside the gene matches: 8. The V gene's germline CDR1 is MNHEY and CDR2 SVGAGI. CDR3 sequence reads: CASSIAGGPKTQYF. The CDR3 DNA reads as TGTGCCAGCTCCATAGCGGGGGGGCCGAAGACCCAGTACTTC.

The rearrangement links TRBV6-2 or TRBV6-3 to TRBJ1-2; 8 bases map to TRBD1. Trimming took 2 bases from V and 4 from J; bases not matched to a gene: 3. This CDR3 region has 14 residues. Germline V gene lookup returns CDR1 MNHEY and CDR2 SVGEGT. CDR3 bases: TGTGCCAGCAGTTACGGGGGACAGGCCTATGGCTACACCTTC. It specifies CASSYGGQAYGYTF.

The chain carries TRBV27 and TRBJ2-5; TRBD2 matches 15 bases. V was pared by 5 bases and J by 5 bases, with 9 bases of the junction left unmatched. CDR3 size: 17 residues. The germline CDR1 and CDR2 sequences are MNHEY and SMNVEV (reference sequence). CDR3 protein: CASSPLGLAGGGETQYF. CDR3 nucleotides: TGTGCCAGCAGTCCCTTGGGACTAGCGGGGGGCGGGGAGACCCAGTACTTC.

The chain has TRBV19 and TRBJ1-2; a possible D gene is TRBD1 (5 bases). CDR3 length equals 15 residues. Germline CDR1 and CDR2: LNHDA and SQIVND (reference sequence). V was pared by 5 bases and J by 4 bases, with 17 bases between. CDR3 loop: CASSQGRTPLYGYTF. CDR3 DNA sequence: TGTGCCAGTAGTCAGGGCAGGACGCCTCTCTATGGCTACACCTTC. The full variable domain, with the rest looked up from reference TRBV19 and TRBJ1-2, is DGGITQSPKYLFRKEGQNVTLSCEQNLNHDAMYWYRQDPGQGLRLIYYSQIVNDFQKGDIAEGYSVSREKKESFPLTVTSAQKNPTAFYLCASSQGRTPLYGYTFGSGTRLTVV.

This sequence joins TRBV5-6 and TRBJ2-7, with TRBD1 identical over 7 bases. The trim removed 0 bases at V and 2 bases at J, leaving 5 bases unmatched. Germline CDR1 and CDR2: SGHDT and YYEEEE. The CDR3 contains 15 residues. CDR3 sequence (DNA): TGTGCCAGCAGCTTGGCGGTCAGGGGGACCTACGAGCAGTACTTC. This codes for CASSLAVRGTYEQYF.

The rearrangement uses TRBV19 and TRBJ1-4, with TRBD1 identical over 7 bases. Germline V gene sequence: CDR1 LNHDA, CDR2 SQIVND (reference sequence). The CDR3 totals 14 residues. Germline trimming cut 7 bases from V and 2 bases from J; bases unmatched to any gene: 4. The CDR3 sequence is CASTGTATNEKLFF. The CDR3 nucleotides read TGTGCCAGTACCGGGACAGCCACTAATGAAAAACTGTTTTTT.

The chain employs TRBV18 and TRBJ2-7; no firm D call. The V gene's germline CDR1 is KGHSH and CDR2 LQKENI. The CDR3 covers 13 residues. V was shortened by 3 bases and J by 0 bases, with 6 bases between the two germline ends. In nucleotides, the CDR3 is TGTGCCAGCTCACCCCTGAGCTCCTACGAGCAGTACTTC. Amino acids: CASSPLSSYEQYF.

This clone was observed many times. The V and J genes are TRBV12-3 or TRBV12-4 and TRBJ1-5; no reliable D call. V was pared by 3 bases and J by 0 bases, with 3 bases between. CDR3 size: 13 residues. DNA of the CDR3: TGTGCCAGCAGTTTCAGTAGCAATCAGCCCCAGCATTTT. Its protein is CASSFSSNQPQHF.

V and J are TRBV18 and TRBJ1-2; tentative D call: TRBD1 (5 bases). CDR1 is KGHSH and CDR2 is LQKENI in the germline V gene. This CDR3 comprises 13 residues. V shed 6 bases and J shed 4 bases, with 12 bases lying between them. Written as DNA, the CDR3 is TGTGCCAGCTCTCCAGACAGCATCTATGGCTACACCTTC. Translating gives CASSPDSIYGYTF.

The V gene is TRBV25-1, the J gene TRBJ1-1; 7 bases line up with TRBD1. The length of the CDR3 is 15 residues. The ends lost 1 base at V and 4 bases at J; junction bases unmatched: 6. The germline V gene encodes CDR1 MGHDK and CDR2 SYGVNS. In DNA, the CDR3 is TGTGCCAGCAGTGAATCGCAGGGGGTTCCCACTGAAGCTTTCTTT. The encoded protein is CASSESQGVPTEAFF.

The rearrangement joins TRBV3-1 (or the pseudogene TRBV3-2) to TRBJ2-7, with TRBD2 identical over 13 bases. CDR3 size: 14 residues. The V gene end was trimmed by 1 base and the J gene end by 6 bases; junction bases not matched to a gene: 0. Germline CDR1 LGHDT, CDR2 YNNKEL (reference sequence). The CDR3 bases are TGTGCCAGCAGCCAAGGGACTAGCGGGAGCGAGCAGTACTTC. Translation: CASSQGTSGSEQYF.

The J gene is TRBJ1-3, the V gene TRBV11-2; D is perhaps TRBD1 (6 bases). The length of the CDR3 is 14 residues. Germline V gives CDR1 SGHAT, CDR2 FQNNGV. Trimming pared 10 bases from V and 7 bases from J, leaving 20 bases between. The CDR3 loop reads CATTDSWVRNTIYF. CDR3 coding DNA: TGTGCCACCACGGACAGTTGGGTTAGGAACACCATATATTTT.

This clone was seen only a few times. The chain links TRBV20-1 to TRBJ2-3, with D unclear. Germline lookup yields CDR1 DFQATT and CDR2 SNEGSKA (reference sequence). The V end was cut by 3 bases, the J end by 4 bases, with 8 bases between. This CDR3 region has 12 residues. The DNA of the CDR3 is TGCAGTGCTAGTTGGAGTGCAGATACGCAGTATTTT. Encoded protein: CSASWSADTQYF.

The genes are TRBV6-5 and TRBJ1-1; D remains unclear. The V gene lost 3 bases and the J gene lost 4 bases, with 9 bases spanning the gap. Germline-derived CDR1 and CDR2 are MNHEY and SVGAGI. The CDR3 length is 13 residues. CDR3 nucleotide sequence: TGTGCCAGCAGTTATGTGGGGAGCACTGAAGCTTTCTTT. This translates into CASSYVGSTEAFF.

Comments on this clone: Different DNA sequences within this sample yield the same CDR3. The DNA for the CDR3 is TGCGCCAGCAGCCCGGGACAGGGGGGCAATCAGCCCCAGCATTTT. This encodes CASSPGQGGNQPQHF. V is TRBV5-1 and J is TRBJ1-5; TRBD1 aligns across 11 bases. CDR3 length equals 15 residues. Germline CDR1 is SGHRS and CDR2 is YFSETQ. The trim removed 4 bases at V and 2 bases at J, leaving 2 bases unmatched.

The V call is TRBV20-1, the J call TRBJ2-3; TRBD2 aligns across 13 bases. The CDR3 contains 15 residues. With 3 bases clipped from V and 4 bases from J, the junction kept 4 bases outside the gene matches. Germline loops: CDR1 DFQATT, CDR2 SNEGSKA (reference sequence). CDR3 amino acids: CSASQLAGGADTQYF. CDR3 nucleotides: TGCAGTGCTAGTCAACTAGCGGGAGGGGCAGATACGCAGTATTTT.

The chain joins TRBV24-1 to TRBJ1-3; D not certain. Germline-derived CDR1 and CDR2 are KGHDR and SFDVKD. V lost 12 bases and J lost 2, with 16 bases in between. The CDR3 consists of 14 residues. The CDR3 protein is CALRSGNPGNTIYF. CDR3 sequence (DNA): TGTGCCTTAAGATCCGGGAACCCTGGAAACACCATATATTTT.

CDR3 in amino acids: CASRQSSYNSPLHF. The CDR3 DNA follows: TGTGCCAGCAGACAGAGCTCCTATAATTCACCCCTCCACTTT. This sequence joins TRBV6-5 and TRBJ1-6, with unresolved D. V gave up 6 bases and J gave up 0 bases, with 6 bases separating them. CDR3 length: 14 residues. Germline CDR1 and CDR2: MNHEY and SVGAGI.

J is TRBJ1-1 and V is TRBV29-1; 7 bases line up with TRBD1. This CDR3 spans 12 amino acids. The germline V gene has CDR1 SQVTM and CDR2 ANQGSEA. Trimming cost V 2 bases and J 11 bases; bases outside gene matches: 8. CDR3 coding DNA: TGCAGCGTTGAAAGAACCACGACAGGGGCTTTCTTT. Translated: CSVERTTTGAFF. Looking up the rest from reference TRBV29-1 and TRBJ1-1 gives the full variable domain: SAVISQKPSRDICQRGTSLTIQCQVDSQVTMMFWYRQQPGQSLTLIATANQGSEATYESGFVIDKFPISRPNLTFSTLTVSNMSPEDSSIYLCSVERTTTGAFFGQGTRLTVV.